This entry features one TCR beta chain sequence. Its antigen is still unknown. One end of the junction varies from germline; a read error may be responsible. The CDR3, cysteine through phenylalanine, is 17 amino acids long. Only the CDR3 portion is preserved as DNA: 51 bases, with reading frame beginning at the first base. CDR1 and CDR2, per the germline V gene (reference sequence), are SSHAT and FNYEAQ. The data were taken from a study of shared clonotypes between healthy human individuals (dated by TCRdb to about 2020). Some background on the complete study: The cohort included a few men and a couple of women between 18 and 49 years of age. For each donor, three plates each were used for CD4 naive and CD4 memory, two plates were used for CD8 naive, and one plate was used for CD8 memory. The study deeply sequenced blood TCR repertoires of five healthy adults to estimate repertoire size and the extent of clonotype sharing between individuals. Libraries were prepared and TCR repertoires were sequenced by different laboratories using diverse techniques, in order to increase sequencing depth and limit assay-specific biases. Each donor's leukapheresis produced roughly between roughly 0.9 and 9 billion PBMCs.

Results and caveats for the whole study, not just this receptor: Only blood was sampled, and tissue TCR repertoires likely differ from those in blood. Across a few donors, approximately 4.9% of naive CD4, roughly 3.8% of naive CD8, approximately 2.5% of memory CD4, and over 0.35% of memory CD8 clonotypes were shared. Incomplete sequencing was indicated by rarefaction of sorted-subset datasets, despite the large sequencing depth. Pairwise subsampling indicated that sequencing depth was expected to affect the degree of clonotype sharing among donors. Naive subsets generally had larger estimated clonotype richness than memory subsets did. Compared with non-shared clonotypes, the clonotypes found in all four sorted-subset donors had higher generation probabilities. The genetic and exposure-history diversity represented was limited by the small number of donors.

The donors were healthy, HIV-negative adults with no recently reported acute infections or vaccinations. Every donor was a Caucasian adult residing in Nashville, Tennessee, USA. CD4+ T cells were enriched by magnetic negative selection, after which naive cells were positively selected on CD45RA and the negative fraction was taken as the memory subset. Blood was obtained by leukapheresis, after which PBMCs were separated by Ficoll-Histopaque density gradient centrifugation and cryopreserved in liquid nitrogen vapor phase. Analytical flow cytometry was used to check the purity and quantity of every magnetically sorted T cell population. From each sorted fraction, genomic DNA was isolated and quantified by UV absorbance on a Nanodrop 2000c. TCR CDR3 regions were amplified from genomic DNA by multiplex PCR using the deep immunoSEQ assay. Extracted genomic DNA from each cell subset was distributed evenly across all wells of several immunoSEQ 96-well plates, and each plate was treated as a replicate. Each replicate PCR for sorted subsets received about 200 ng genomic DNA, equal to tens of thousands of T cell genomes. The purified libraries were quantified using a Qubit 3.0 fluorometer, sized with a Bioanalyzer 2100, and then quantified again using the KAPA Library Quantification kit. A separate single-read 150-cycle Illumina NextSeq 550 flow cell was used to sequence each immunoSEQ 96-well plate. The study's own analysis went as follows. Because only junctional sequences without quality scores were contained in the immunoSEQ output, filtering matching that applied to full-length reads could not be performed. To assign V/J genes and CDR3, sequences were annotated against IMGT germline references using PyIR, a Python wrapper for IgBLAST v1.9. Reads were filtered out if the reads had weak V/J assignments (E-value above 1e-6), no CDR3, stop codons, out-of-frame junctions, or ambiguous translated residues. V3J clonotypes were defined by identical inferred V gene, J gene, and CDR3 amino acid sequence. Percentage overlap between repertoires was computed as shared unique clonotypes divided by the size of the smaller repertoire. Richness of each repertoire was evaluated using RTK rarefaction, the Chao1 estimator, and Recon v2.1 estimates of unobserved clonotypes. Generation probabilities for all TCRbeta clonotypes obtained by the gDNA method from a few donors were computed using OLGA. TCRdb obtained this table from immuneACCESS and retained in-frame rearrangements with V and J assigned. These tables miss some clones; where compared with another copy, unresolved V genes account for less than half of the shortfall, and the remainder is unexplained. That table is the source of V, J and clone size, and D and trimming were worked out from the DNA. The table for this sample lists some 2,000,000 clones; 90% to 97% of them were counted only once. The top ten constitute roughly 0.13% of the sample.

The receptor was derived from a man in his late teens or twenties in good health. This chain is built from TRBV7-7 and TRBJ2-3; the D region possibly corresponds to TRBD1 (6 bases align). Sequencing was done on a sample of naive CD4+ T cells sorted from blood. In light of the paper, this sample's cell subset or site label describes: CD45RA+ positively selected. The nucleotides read TGTGCTAGCAGCCCCAGGGGTAAGGGACAAAGCACAGATACGCAGTATTTT. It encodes CASSPRGKGQSTDTQYF.